One and the same sample provided the 31 T cell receptor beta chains below, sequenced in a study of cytomegalovirus exposure and HLA in healthy donors. PCR used 60 Vbeta primers and 13 Jbeta primers. Here immunoSEQ multiplex PCR was the method, and the copy in TCRdb shows in-frame clones only, minus some. The sample lists 99,000 or so clones; about 74% were seen once. Sequenced input: PBMCs. The receptors were gathered from a man aged 60 to 75 in good health and CMV-seropositive.

The CDR3 DNA sequence: TGCAGTGCTAGTAGTTCGCCTGGCTACACCTTC. It specifies CSASSSPGYTF. This rearrangement joins TRBV20-1 to TRBJ1-2; D not resolved. This CDR3 has 11 amino acids. The germline CDR1 and CDR2 sequences are DFQATT and SNEGSKA (reference sequence). The V and J ends lost 3 bases and 7 bases respectively, with 9 bases between them.

The chain combines TRBV9 with TRBJ2-2; TRBD2 is a possible D gene (6 bases). The V gene's germline CDR1 is SGDLS and CDR2 YYNGEE. This CDR3 spans 16 amino acids. Deletions cut 4 bases from V and 4 bases from J, with 17 bases between. The CDR3 sequence: CASSSRLGLTTGELFF. CDR3 bases: TGTGCCAGCAGCTCTCGACTAGGCTTAACCACCGGGGAGCTGTTTTTT.

The V gene is TRBV30, the J gene TRBJ2-1, with 8 bases lining up with TRBD2. After removal of 0 bases from V and 4 bases from J, the junction contained 14 bases not matched to a gene. The CDR3 loop spans 18 amino acids. Germline-derived CDR1 and CDR2 are GTSNPN and SVGIG (reference sequence). CDR3 protein: CAWSVGGGWAGGYNEQFF. The CDR3 DNA sequence: TGTGCCTGGAGTGTAGGTGGGGGCTGGGCGGGGGGATACAATGAGCAGTTCTTC.

The chain employs TRBV13 and TRBJ2-3; TRBD2 matches at 8 bases. In germline, CDR1 is PRHDT, CDR2 FYEKMQ (reference sequence). After removal of 4 bases from V and 1 base from J, the junction contained 4 bases not matched to a gene. The CDR3 has 15 residues. CDR3 residues: CASSSRGGRTDTQYF. The CDR3 nucleotides are TGTGCCAGCAGCTCTCGGGGGGGCCGCACAGATACGCAGTATTTT.

The chain links TRBV10-3 to TRBJ1-2; 9 nucleotides match TRBD1. Per germline, CDR1 ENHRY and CDR2 SYGVKD. The CDR3 is 13 amino acids. The V and J ends lost 3 bases and 7 bases, in that order; junction bases with no gene match: 3. CDR3 sequence (DNA): TGTGCCATCAGTGAACAGGGGGCTGGTGGCTACACCTTC. Translation gives CAISEQGAGGYTF.

Details on this clone: The junction departs from germline at one end; a sequencing error may be responsible. This rearrangement joins TRBV4-1 to TRBJ2-3, with D perhaps matching TRBD2 (5 bases). The CDR3 totals 15 residues. Germline CDR1 reads MGHRA; CDR2 reads YSYEKL. The CDR3 DNA sequence: TGCGCCAGCAGCGAAGAGACCCGGGACACAGATACGCAGTATTTT. Its protein product is CASSEETRDTDTQYF.

The chain has TRBV10-3 and TRBJ2-2, with TRBD1 matching 7 bases. The CDR3 consists of 15 residues. The V and J ends lost 10 bases and 4 bases, in that order; junction bases with no gene match: 12. Germline V gives CDR1 ENHRY, CDR2 SYGVKD. The CDR3 sequence: CATALDRVGTGELFF. The CDR3 bases are TGTGCCACGGCCCTCGACAGGGTAGGCACCGGGGAGCTGTTTTTT.

The V gene is TRBV2, the J gene TRBJ2-1, with D unclear. V lost 3 bases and J 11 bases, leaving 8 bases between the germline ends. CDR1 is SNHLY, CDR2 FYNNEI, per germline. This CDR3 is 11 amino acids long. The CDR3 DNA is TGTGCCAGCAGTGACCACAGAAAGCAGTTCTTC. It codes for CASSDHRKQFF.

For this clone: One junction end does not reproduce the germline sequence, and a read error may be involved. The rearrangement uses TRBV28 and TRBJ2-1; the match to TRBD1 covers 7 bases. CDR1 and CDR2 (germline): MDHEN, SYDVKM. CDR3 length equals 16 residues. As DNA, the CDR3 is TGTGCCAGCAGTGGGGGACAGTTAACTTTCTACAATGAGCAGCTCTTC. It is translated as CASSGGQLTFYNEQLF.

The chain links TRBV10-1 to TRBJ2-3, with 8 nucleotides matching TRBD1. After removal of 5 bases from V and 3 bases from J, the junction contained 10 bases not matched to a gene. The CDR3 covers 16 residues. Germline CDR1 is WNHNN and CDR2 is SYGVQD (reference sequence). This CDR3 reads CASSRAQGATTDTQYF. The CDR3 DNA reads as TGCGCCAGCAGTAGGGCCCAGGGGGCGACAACAGATACGCAGTATTTT.

This clone was seen just once. V is TRBV7-2 and J is TRBJ2-2, with a possible D match to TRBD1 (6 bases). Germline lookup yields CDR1 SGHTA and CDR2 FQGNSA. The CDR3 extends over 16 amino acids. V was clipped by 6 bases and J by 4 bases, with 18 bases between them. As DNA, the CDR3 is TGTGCCAGCAGATTAAGGTTGGCAGGGGCCACCGGGGAGCTGTTTTTT. Translated, it gives CASRLRLAGATGELFF.

The chain employs TRBV6-6 and TRBJ1-6, with TRBD1 identical over 8 bases. With V trimmed by 5 bases and J by 7 bases, 4 bases remained unmatched. Per the germline V gene, CDR1 is MNHNY and CDR2 is SVGAGI (reference sequence). CDR3 length equals 14 residues. CDR3 coding DNA: TGTGCCAGCAGTCGACAGGGGAAAAATTCACCCCTCCACTTT. Translating gives CASSRQGKNSPLHF.

V is TRBV21-1 and J is TRBJ2-5; TRBD1 is taken as the D call from the table, unchecked against the DNA. TRBV21-1 is shown as a pseudogene. The CDR3 covers 16 residues. The CDR3 DNA reads TGTGCCAGCACCGCCTTACGGGACAGGAGGTCGGAGACCCAGTACTTC. As protein: CASTALRDRRSETQYF.

V is TRBV27 and J is TRBJ2-1, with a tentative D call TRBD2 (6 bases). The V gene lost 6 bases and the J gene lost 4 bases, with 16 bases spanning the gap. Germline V lookup: CDR1 MNHEY, CDR2 SMNVEV (reference sequence). The CDR3 runs to 15 residues. Here the CDR3 reads CASSSLGTGYNEQFF. CDR3 DNA: TGTGCCAGCAGCTCGTTGGGGACTGGTTACAATGAGCAGTTCTTC.

The chain recombines TRBV18 with TRBJ2-1, with a weak D call TRBD2 (5 bases). The ends were cut back, 3 bases at V and 7 bases at J, with 10 bases in the middle. This CDR3 contains 13 residues. Germline CDR1 KGHSH, CDR2 LQKENI. CDR3: CASSPGRSNEQFF. DNA for the CDR3: TGTGCCAGCTCACCGGGGAGAAGTAATGAGCAGTTCTTC.

The chain uses TRBV25-1 and TRBJ2-3; D is possibly TRBD1 (5 bases). V lost 3 bases and J lost 2, with 15 bases in between. The CDR3 runs to 16 residues. Germline assignment: CDR1 MGHDK and CDR2 SYGVNS. CDR3 residues: CASSDRPLTATDTQYF. The CDR3 DNA reads TGTGCCAGCAGTGATCGCCCCCTGACAGCCACAGATACGCAGTATTTT.

V is TRBV4-1 and J is TRBJ2-5, with D uncertain. The J call is uncertain, as TRBJ2-7 better fits the DNA end. CDR1 is MGHRA, CDR2 YSYEKL, per germline. The CDR3 length is 14 residues. The CDR3 sequence: CASSQGGVNYEQYF. The CDR3 nucleotides are TGCGCCAGCAGCCAAGGTGGCGTTAACTACGAGCAGTACTTC.

The chain recombines TRBV25-1 with TRBJ1-6, with D possibly matching TRBD1 (5 bases). The length of the CDR3 is 14 residues. Germline assignment: CDR1 MGHDK and CDR2 SYGVNS. V was clipped by 6 bases and J by 9 bases, with 15 bases between them. CDR3 sequence: CASRGPGERSPLHF. CDR3 DNA: TGTGCCAGCAGGGGTCCGGGGGAGCGTTCACCCCTCCACTTT. Using reference TRBV25-1 and TRBJ1-6 for the parts outside the CDR3, the full variable domain is EADIYQTPRYLVIGTGKKITLECSQTMGHDKMYWYQQDPGMELHLIHYSYGVNSTEKGDLSSESTVSRIRTEHFPLTLESARPSHTSQYLCASRGPGERSPLHFGNGTRLTVT.

This sequence joins TRBV11-2 and TRBJ2-3, with D possibly being TRBD1 (6 bases). Germline assignment: CDR1 SGHAT and CDR2 FQNNGV. The CDR3 consists of 14 residues. Trimming stripped 4 bases from V and 4 bases from J, with 12 bases between. Here the CDR3 DNA reads TGTGCCAGCAGCTCCAACAGGGCTGCAGATACGCAGTATTTT. Its protein is CASSSNRAADTQYF.

V usage is TRBV11-2 and J usage is TRBJ2-5, with a tentative D call TRBD2 (5 bases). This CDR3 spans 15 amino acids. Germline values: CDR1 SGHAT, CDR2 FQNNGV. V lost 1 base, J lost 4 bases, and 13 bases lay in between. CDR3 amino acids: CASSLVEGLVETQYF. Written as DNA, the CDR3 is TGTGCCAGCAGCTTAGTAGAGGGTTTAGTAGAGACCCAGTACTTC.

This clone appeared a single time. V and J are TRBV9 and TRBJ2-5; 15 nucleotides match TRBD2. Germline V CDR1 and CDR2: SGDLS, YYNGEE. The CDR3 runs to 17 residues. V lost 4 bases to trimming and J lost 5 bases; unmatched junction nucleotides: 9. Here the CDR3 reads CASSPAGLAGGMETQYF. The DNA for the CDR3 is TGTGCCAGCAGCCCAGCGGGACTAGCGGGGGGAATGGAGACCCAGTACTTC. Complete variable domain (other parts from reference TRBV9 and TRBJ2-5): DSGVTQTPKHLITATGQRVTLRCSPRSGDLSVYWYQQSLDQGLQFLIQYYNGEERAKGNILERFSAQQFPDLHSELNLSSLELGDSALYFCASSPAGLAGGMETQYFGPGTRLLVL.

The chain links TRBV9 to TRBJ1-1; 7 bases are shared with TRBD1. The V segment lost 0 bases and the J segment 1 base; nucleotides outside the gene matches: 6. The CDR3 covers 16 residues. Per the germline V gene, CDR1 is SGDLS and CDR2 is YYNGEE. The CDR3 loop reads CASSVGPDRTNTEAFF. CDR3 nucleotide sequence: TGTGCCAGCAGCGTAGGCCCGGACAGGACGAACACTGAAGCTTTCTTT. Drawing the rest from reference TRBV9 and TRBJ1-1, the complete variable domain is DSGVTQTPKHLITATGQRVTLRCSPRSGDLSVYWYQQSLDQGLQFLIQYYNGEERAKGNILERFSAQQFPDLHSELNLSSLELGDSALYFCASSVGPDRTNTEAFFGQGTRLTVV.

This clone has more than one count but fewer than ten. The rearrangement uses TRBV30 and TRBJ1-2, with TRBD1 matching 7 bases. The CDR3 loop spans 15 amino acids. Germline assignment: CDR1 GTSNPN and CDR2 SVGIG (reference sequence). With V trimmed by 0 bases and J by 7 bases, 11 bases remained unmatched. CDR3 protein: CAWSVIQGGSRGYTF. In nucleotides, the CDR3 is TGTGCCTGGAGTGTAATCCAGGGGGGTTCGCGTGGCTACACCTTC.

The table lists this clone with a count of one. This sequence joins TRBV19 and TRBJ2-3; 7 bases map to TRBD2. Per the germline V gene, CDR1 is LNHDA and CDR2 is SQIVND (reference sequence). The CDR3 spans 15 residues. After removal of 6 bases from V and 2 bases from J, the junction contained 8 bases not matched to a gene. The CDR3 region is CASRSASGNTDTQYF. CDR3 bases: TGTGCCAGTAGATCCGCTAGCGGCAACACAGATACGCAGTATTTT.

This clone occurred a few times. V and J are TRBV6-6 and TRBJ2-7; D possibly corresponds to TRBD1 (5 bases). The germline CDR1 and CDR2 sequences are MNHNY and SVGAGI (reference sequence). V lost 5 bases to trimming and J lost 3 bases, with 8 bases between them. The CDR3 spans 12 residues. The CDR3: CASSAQGYEQYF. Written as DNA, the CDR3 is TGTGCCAGCAGTGCGCAGGGCTACGAGCAGTACTTC.

The J gene is TRBJ2-1, the V gene TRBV5-1; 9 positions match TRBD2. Germline CDR1 is SGHRS and CDR2 is YFSETQ. V trimming: 5 bases; J trimming: 3 bases; junction bases outside the gene matches: 6. CDR3 length equals 15 residues. CDR3 sequence reads: CASRFSGGNYNEQFF. CDR3 sequence (DNA): TGCGCCAGCAGGTTTAGCGGGGGAAACTACAATGAGCAGTTCTTC.

The chain couples TRBV15 to TRBJ2-3; weak D call: TRBD1 (6 bases). Between the trimmed V and J ends, which lost 11 bases and 2 bases, there was a span of 32 bases. Per germline, CDR1 LNHNV and CDR2 YYDKDF (reference sequence). CDR3 size: 19 residues. CDR3 amino acids: CARQMNKPQGRAPTDTQYF. The DNA for the CDR3 is TGTGCCCGGCAAATGAATAAACCACAGGGAAGGGCCCCCACAGATACGCAGTATTTT. The full variable domain, in which reference TRBV15 and TRBJ2-3 provide the parts outside the CDR3, is DAMVIQNPRYQVTQFGKPVTLSCSQTLNHNVMYWYQQKSSQAPKLLFHYYDKDFNNEADTPDNFQSRRPNTSFCFLDIRSPGLGDTAMYLCARQMNKPQGRAPTDTQYFGPGTRLTVL.

This rearrangement joins TRBV19 to TRBJ2-2; possible D gene TRBD1, 6 bases. CDR3 length equals 15 residues. CDR1 and CDR2 (germline): LNHDA, SQIVND (reference sequence). Trimming removed 6 bases at V and 3 bases at J, with 14 bases between. The CDR3 DNA follows: TGTGCCAGTAGGACAGGACCCCGGGACACCGGGGAGCTGTTTTTT. Translated: CASRTGPRDTGELFF.

This clone appeared a single time. This sequence joins TRBV19 and TRBJ2-2, with TRBD1 matching over 7 bases. The CDR3 is made up of 13 amino acids. J lost 4 bases, V lost 6 bases, and 2 bases had no gene match. Germline loops: CDR1 LNHDA, CDR2 SQIVND (reference sequence). CDR3 DNA: TGTGCCAGTAGGGACAGGCCCACCGGGGAGCTGTTTTTT. This sequence encodes CASRDRPTGELFF.

The rearrangement joins TRBV25-1 to TRBJ2-3; D unclear. Per germline, CDR1 MGHDK and CDR2 SYGVNS. This CDR3 region has 13 residues. V dropped 4 bases and J dropped 2 bases, with 7 bases sitting between them. The CDR3 nucleotides read TGTGCCAGCAGTGGTAGTGTCACAGATACGCAGTATTTT. This sequence encodes CASSGSVTDTQYF.

This rearrangement joins TRBV27 to TRBJ2-1; D may be TRBD1 (6 bases). Germline lookup yields CDR1 MNHEY and CDR2 SMNVEV (reference sequence). V lost 5 bases to trimming and J lost 0 bases, with 17 bases between them. CDR3 size: 17 residues. Here the CDR3 reads CASSARGGFGSYNEQFF. DNA for the CDR3: TGTGCCAGCAGTGCCAGGGGTGGTTTCGGCTCCTACAATGAGCAGTTCTTC.